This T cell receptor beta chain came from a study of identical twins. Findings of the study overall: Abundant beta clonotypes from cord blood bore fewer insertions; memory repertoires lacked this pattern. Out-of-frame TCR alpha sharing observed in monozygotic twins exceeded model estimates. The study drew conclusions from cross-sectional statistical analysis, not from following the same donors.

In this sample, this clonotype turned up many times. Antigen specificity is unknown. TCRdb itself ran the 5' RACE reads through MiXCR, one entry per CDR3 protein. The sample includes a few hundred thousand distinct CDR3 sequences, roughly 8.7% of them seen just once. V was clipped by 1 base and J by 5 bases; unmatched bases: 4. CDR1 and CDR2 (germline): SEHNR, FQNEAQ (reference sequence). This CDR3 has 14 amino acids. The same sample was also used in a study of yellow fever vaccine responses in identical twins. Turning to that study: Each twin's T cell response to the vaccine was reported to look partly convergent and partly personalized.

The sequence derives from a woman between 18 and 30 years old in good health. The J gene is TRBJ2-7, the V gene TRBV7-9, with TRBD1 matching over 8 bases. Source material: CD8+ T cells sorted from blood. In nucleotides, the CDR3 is TGTGCCAGCAGCTTAGGGACAGGGTCCCACGAGCAGTACTTC. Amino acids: CASSLGTGSHEQYF.